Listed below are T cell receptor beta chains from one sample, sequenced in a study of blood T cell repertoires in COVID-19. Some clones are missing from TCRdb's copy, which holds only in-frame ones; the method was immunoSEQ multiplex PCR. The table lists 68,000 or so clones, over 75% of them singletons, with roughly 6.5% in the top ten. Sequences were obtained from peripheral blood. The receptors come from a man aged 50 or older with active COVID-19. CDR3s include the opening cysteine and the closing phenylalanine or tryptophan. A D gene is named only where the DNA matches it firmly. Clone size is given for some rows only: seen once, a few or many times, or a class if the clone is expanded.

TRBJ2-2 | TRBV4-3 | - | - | CASSHRTGELFF | TGCGCCAGCAGCCATCGTACCGGGGAGCTGTTTTTT
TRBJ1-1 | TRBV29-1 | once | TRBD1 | CSVDRGSIEAEAFF | TGCAGCGTGGACAGGGGGAGTATAGAAGCTGAAGCTTTCTTT
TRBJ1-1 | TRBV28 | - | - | CASSSPFGDTTYSTEAFF | TGTGCCAGCAGTTCCCCATTTGGCGACACAACCTACTCCACTGAAGCTTTCTTT
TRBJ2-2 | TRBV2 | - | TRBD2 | CAKGTSGRGTGELFF | TGTGCCAAAGGGACTAGCGGGAGGGGCACCGGGGAGCTGTTTTTT
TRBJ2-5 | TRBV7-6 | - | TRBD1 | CASSQGQGARKETQYF | TGTGCCAGCAGCCAGGGACAGGGGGCGCGGAAAGAGACCCAGTACTTC
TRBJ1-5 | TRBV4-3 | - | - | CASSQDSGGDQPQHF | TGCGCCAGCAGCCAAGACTCGGGGGGCGATCAGCCCCAGCATTTT
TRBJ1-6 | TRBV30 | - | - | CAWSSLYGNSPLHF | TGTGCCTGGAGTTCCCTGTACGGTAATTCACCCCTCCACTTT
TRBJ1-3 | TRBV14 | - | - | CASSLLGVPGNTIYF | TGTGCCAGCAGCCTCCTAGGGGTCCCTGGAAACACCATATATTTT
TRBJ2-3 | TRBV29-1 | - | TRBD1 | CSVTGTGADTQYF | TGCAGCGTCACCGGGACAGGCGCAGATACGCAGTATTTT
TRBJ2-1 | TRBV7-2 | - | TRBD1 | CASSYPTGYNEQFF | TGTGCCAGCAGCTATCCGACAGGGTACAATGAGCAGTTCTTC
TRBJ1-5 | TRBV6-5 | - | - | CASSYGLGGNQPQHF | TGTGCCAGCAGTTACGGCTTGGGCGGCAATCAGCCCCAGCATTTT
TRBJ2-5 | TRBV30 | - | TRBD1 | CASPGEGQGYGTQYF | TGTGCCTCCCCTGGGGAGGGACAGGGTTACGGGACCCAGTACTTC
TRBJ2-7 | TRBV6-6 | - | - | CASSFASGENEQYF | TGTGCCAGCAGTTTTGCGTCAGGGGAGAACGAGCAGTACTTC
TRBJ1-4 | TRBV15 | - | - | CATSSPVTMEATNEKLFF | TGTGCCACCAGCAGCCCGGTGACAATGGAAGCAACTAATGAAAAACTGTTTTTT
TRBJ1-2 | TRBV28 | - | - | CASSLGLHNYGYTF | TGTGCCAGCAGTTTGGGGCTACATAACTATGGCTACACCTTC
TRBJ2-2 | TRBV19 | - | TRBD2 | CASSIAASGRAGELFF | TGTGCCAGTAGTATAGCGGCTAGCGGGAGGGCCGGGGAGCTGTTTTTT
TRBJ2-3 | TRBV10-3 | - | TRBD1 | CAMALGTGGMADTQYF | TGTGCCATGGCCTTGGGGACAGGGGGCATGGCGGATACGCAGTATTTT
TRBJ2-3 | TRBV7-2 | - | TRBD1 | CASGQGLNTDTQYF | TGTGCCAGTGGACAGGGGTTGAACACAGATACGCAGTATTTT
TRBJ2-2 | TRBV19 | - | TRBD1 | CASSIVFVTGGSGELFF | TGTGCCAGTAGTATAGTTTTTGTGACAGGGGGATCCGGGGAGCTGTTTTTT
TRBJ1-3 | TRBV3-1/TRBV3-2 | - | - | CASSQDRNGNTIYF | TGTGCCAGCAGCCAAGACAGGAATGGAAACACCATATATTTT
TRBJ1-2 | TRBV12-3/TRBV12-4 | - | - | CASGLGGEGYTF | TGTGCCAGCGGACTCGGGGGGGAGGGCTACACCTTC
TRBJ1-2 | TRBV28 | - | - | CASSTPPGSSGYGYTF | TGTGCCAGCAGTACCCCTCCGGGTTCTTCGGGCTATGGCTACACCTTC
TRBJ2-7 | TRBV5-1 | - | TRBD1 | CASSPRTGVYEQYF | TGCGCCAGCAGCCCCCGGACAGGGGTGTACGAGCAGTACTTC
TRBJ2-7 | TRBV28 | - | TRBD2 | CASSPPLTGLVDEQYF | TGTGCCAGCAGTCCTCCCCTTACCGGACTAGTCGACGAGCAGTACTTC
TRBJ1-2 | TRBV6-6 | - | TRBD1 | CASSYSQQGARGGYTF | TGTGCCAGCAGTTACTCTCAACAGGGGGCGCGGGGTGGCTACACCTTC
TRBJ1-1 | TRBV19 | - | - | CASPSPRTGLGTEAFF | TGTGCCAGCCCCTCCCCCCGTACAGGGCTGGGGACTGAAGCTTTCTTT
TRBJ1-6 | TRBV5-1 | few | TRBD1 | CASTLQGISYNSPLHF | TGCGCCAGCACCCTACAGGGGATTTCCTATAATTCACCCCTCCACTTT
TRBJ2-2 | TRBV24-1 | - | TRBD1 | CATSPTGKGGELFF | TGTGCCACCAGTCCGACAGGGAAAGGCGGGGAGCTGTTTTTT
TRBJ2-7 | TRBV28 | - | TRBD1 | CASRPGQTTYEQYF | TGTGCCAGCAGACCGGGACAGACAACCTACGAGCAGTACTTC
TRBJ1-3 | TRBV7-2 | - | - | CASSSGFVTNTIYF | TGTGCCAGCAGCTCCGGTTTCGTTACGAACACCATATATTTT
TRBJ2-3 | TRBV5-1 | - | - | CASSLVATSTDTQYF | TGCGCCAGCAGCTTGGTAGCAACTAGCACAGATACGCAGTATTTT
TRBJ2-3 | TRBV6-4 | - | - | CASSEQGRADTQYF | TGTGCCAGCAGTGAGCAGGGTAGGGCAGATACGCAGTATTTT
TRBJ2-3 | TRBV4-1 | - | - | CASSRIGGTDTQYF | TGCGCCAGCAGCCGGATCGGAGGCACAGATACGCAGTATTTT
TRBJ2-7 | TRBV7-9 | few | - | CASSSSGEQYF | TGTGCCAGCAGCTCTTCCGGCGAGCAGTACTTC
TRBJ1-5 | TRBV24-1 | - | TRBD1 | CATSDSTGGFNQPQHF | TGTGCCACCAGTGATTCGACAGGGGGCTTCAATCAGCCCCAGCATTTT
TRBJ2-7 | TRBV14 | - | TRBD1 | CASKKGTGTHEQYF | TGTGCCAGCAAAAAGGGGACAGGGACTCACGAGCAGTACTTC
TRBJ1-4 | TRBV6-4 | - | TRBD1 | CANDRGGGEKLFF | TGTGCCAACGACAGGGGAGGAGGTGAAAAACTGTTTTTT
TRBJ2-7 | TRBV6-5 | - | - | CASRSMTSTYEQYF | TGTGCCAGCAGATCGATGACATCCACCTACGAGCAGTACTTC
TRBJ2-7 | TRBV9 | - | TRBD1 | CASSLGTASSYEQYF | TGTGCCAGCAGCCTCGGGACAGCCAGCTCCTACGAGCAGTACTTC
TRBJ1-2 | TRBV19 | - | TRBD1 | CASTLSRQGSGYGYTF | TGTGCCAGTACCTTATCAAGACAGGGCTCAGGCTATGGCTACACCTTC
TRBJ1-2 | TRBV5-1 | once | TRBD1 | CASSNGQASPRYAGYTF | TGCGCCAGCAGCAATGGACAGGCCTCTCCACGCTACGCCGGCTACACCTTC
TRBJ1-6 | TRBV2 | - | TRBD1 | CASTGTGGSNSPLHF | TGTGCCAGCACCGGGACAGGGGGTAGTAATTCACCCCTCCACTTT
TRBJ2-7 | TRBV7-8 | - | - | CASSGSVQGYRYEQYF | TGTGCCAGCAGCGGGTCGGTACAGGGCTATCGTTACGAGCAGTACTTC
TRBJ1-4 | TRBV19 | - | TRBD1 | CASGQGGEKLFF | TGTGCCAGTGGACAGGGAGGGGAAAAACTGTTTTTT
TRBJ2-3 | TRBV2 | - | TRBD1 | CASSQGARTDTQYF | TGTGCCAGCAGCCAGGGGGCGCGCACAGATACGCAGTATTTT
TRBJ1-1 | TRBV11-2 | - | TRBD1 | CASSPAGTGGTEAFF | TGTGCCAGCAGCCCAGCGGGGACAGGGGGCACTGAAGCTTTCTTT
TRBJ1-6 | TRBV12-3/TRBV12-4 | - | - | CASQHSYNSPLHF | TGTGCCAGCCAACACTCCTATAATTCACCCCTCCACTTT
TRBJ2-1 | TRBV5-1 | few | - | CASSLQGYNEQFF | TGCGCCAGCAGCTTACAGGGATACAATGAGCAGTTCTTC
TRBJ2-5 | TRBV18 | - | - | CASSPPGETQYF | TGTGCCAGCTCACCCCCGGGAGAGACCCAGTACTTC
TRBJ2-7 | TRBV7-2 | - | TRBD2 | CASSPSGNGYEQYF | TGTGCCAGCAGCCCGAGCGGGAATGGTTACGAGCAGTACTTC